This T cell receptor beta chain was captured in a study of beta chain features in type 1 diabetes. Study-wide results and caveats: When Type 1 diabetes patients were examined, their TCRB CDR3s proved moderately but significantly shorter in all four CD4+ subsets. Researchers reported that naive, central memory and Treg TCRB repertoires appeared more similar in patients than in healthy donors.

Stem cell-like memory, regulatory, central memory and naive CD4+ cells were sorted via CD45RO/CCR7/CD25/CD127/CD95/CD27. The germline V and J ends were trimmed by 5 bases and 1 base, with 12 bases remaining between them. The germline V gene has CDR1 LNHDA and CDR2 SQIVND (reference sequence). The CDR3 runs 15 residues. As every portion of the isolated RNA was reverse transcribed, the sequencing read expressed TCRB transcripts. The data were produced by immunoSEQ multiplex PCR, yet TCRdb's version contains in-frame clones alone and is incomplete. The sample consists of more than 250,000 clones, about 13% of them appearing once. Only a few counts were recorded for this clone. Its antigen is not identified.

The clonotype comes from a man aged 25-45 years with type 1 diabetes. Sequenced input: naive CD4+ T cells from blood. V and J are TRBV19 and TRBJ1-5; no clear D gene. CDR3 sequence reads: CASSRTEQSNQPQHF. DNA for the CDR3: TGTGCCAGTAGTCGGACTGAACAGAGCAATCAGCCCCAGCATTTT. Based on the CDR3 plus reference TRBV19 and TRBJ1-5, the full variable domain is DGGITQSPKYLFRKEGQNVTLSCEQNLNHDAMYWYRQDPGQGLRLIYYSQIVNDFQKGDIAEGYSVSREKKESFPLTVTSAQKNPTAFYLCASSRTEQSNQPQHFGDGTRLSIL.